Following are 29 T cell receptor beta chains from one sample sequenced in a study of chemoradiotherapy in HPV16-positive cancers. Clones were sequenced by immunoSEQ multiplex PCR, and TCRdb holds only the in-frame ones, with some missing. This table holds about 23,000 clones, roughly 87% found once. This sample comprised blood, obtained from a patient who underwent chemoradiotherapy. The receptors originated from a human donor with HPV-associated anogenital cancer.

This clone was seen more than once but under ten times. The J gene is TRBJ1-5, the V gene TRBV2; perhaps TRBD1 as D (6 bases). Per the germline V gene, CDR1 is SNHLY and CDR2 is FYNNEI. CDR3 length: 15 residues. The V and J ends lost 7 bases and 0 bases respectively, with 13 bases between them. The CDR3: CASNAQGYSNQPQHF. As DNA, the CDR3 is TGTGCCAGCAACGCCCAGGGGTATAGCAATCAGCCCCAGCATTTT.

The rearrangement links TRBV7-2 to TRBJ2-1; D possibly uses TRBD1 or TRBD2 (5 bases each). The V end was cut by 4 bases, the J end by 8 bases, with 21 bases between. The CDR3 runs 16 residues. Germline CDR1 SGHTA, CDR2 FQGNSA. The CDR3 reads CASSSRGSGSPDEQFF. CDR3 bases: TGTGCCAGCAGCTCGAGGGGTTCGGGCTCCCCGGATGAGCAGTTCTTC.

Only a few counts were recorded for this clone. The gene calls are TRBV11-2 and TRBJ2-3; 7 positions match TRBD2. This CDR3 spans 17 amino acids. V was clipped by 1 base and J by 0 bases; unmatched bases: 7. Looked up from germline, CDR1 is SGHAT and CDR2 is FQNNGV. The CDR3 DNA follows: TGTGCCAGCAGCTTAGTAAGCGGGGCTTTTAGCACAGATACGCAGTATTTT. It encodes CASSLVSGAFSTDTQYF.

The chain carries TRBV11-3 and TRBJ2-5; D unresolved. V was trimmed by 1 base and J by 5 bases, leaving 14 bases between them. Germline CDR1 is SGHNT and CDR2 is YENEEA. There are 15 residues in the CDR3. CDR3 bases: TGTGCCAGCAGCTTAGCCCCGGGTCAACAGGAGACCCAGTACTTC. Translation gives CASSLAPGQQETQYF.

The chain is built from TRBV6-6 and TRBJ2-7; D is perhaps TRBD1 (6 bases). CDR3 size: 15 residues. Per germline, CDR1 MNHNY and CDR2 SVGAGI (reference sequence). Trimming removed 3 bases from V and 2 bases from J, with 14 bases in between. This CDR3 is CASSYGGASAYEQYF. The CDR3 DNA reads TGTGCCAGCAGTTATGGGGGCGCTTCCGCCTACGAGCAGTACTTC.

The chain carries TRBV19 and TRBJ2-2; weak D call: TRBD2 (6 bases). The germline gives CDR1 LNHDA, CDR2 SQIVND (reference sequence). This CDR3 has 15 amino acids. The germline V and J ends were trimmed by 3 bases and 3 bases, with 11 bases remaining between them. The CDR3 DNA reads as TGTGCCAGTAGTATCGGAGGGACCGACACCGGGGAGCTGTTTTTT. Amino acid sequence: CASSIGGTDTGELFF.

This clone was counted a few times. This sequence joins TRBV6-7 and TRBJ1-6; D gene ambiguous. TRBV6-7 is an ORF; its function is uncertain. V shed 2 bases and J shed 5 bases, with 19 bases lying between them. This CDR3 is 18 amino acids long. DNA for the CDR3: TGTGCCAGCAGTTACCCCCGCCCTCCCAGGTGGGATAATTCACCCCTCCACTTT. It translates to CASSYPRPPRWDNSPLHF.

This CDR3 reads CASSLYWESDYEQYF. The CDR3, as DNA: TGTGCCAGCAGCCTTTATTGGGAATCGGACTACGAGCAGTACTTC. The chain couples TRBV7-2 to TRBJ2-7; unclear D gene. The ends were cut back, 5 bases at V and 3 bases at J, with 17 bases in the middle. The CDR3 loop spans 15 amino acids. Germline V CDR1 and CDR2: SGHTA, FQGNSA.

V is TRBV15 and J is TRBJ2-1, with a tentative D call TRBD2 (6 bases). Germline CDR1 is LNHNV and CDR2 is YYDKDF (reference sequence). CDR3 length: 14 residues. The ends were cut back, 1 base at V and 8 bases at J, with 12 bases in the middle. CDR3 in DNA: TGTGCCACCAGCAGAGGAACTAGCATCGATGAGCAGTTCTTC. Amino acid sequence: CATSRGTSIDEQFF.

J is TRBJ2-1 and V is TRBV10-1; D may be TRBD1 (5 bases). CDR3 length: 15 amino acids. Germline V gives CDR1 WNHNN, CDR2 SYGVQD (reference sequence). Trimming left V 3 bases short and J 4 bases short, with 13 bases between. The CDR3 loop reads CASSDPRTPYNEQFF. DNA of the CDR3: TGCGCCAGCAGTGACCCCAGGACACCTTACAATGAGCAGTTCTTC.

This clone has just one count. The chain recombines TRBV19 with TRBJ1-5, with 9 bases identical to TRBD1. Germline CDR1 reads LNHDA; CDR2 reads SQIVND (reference sequence). With 6 bases clipped from V and 4 bases from J, the junction kept 7 bases outside the gene matches. The length of the CDR3 is 15 residues. CDR3 amino acids: CASRKEGQGNQPQHF. As DNA, the CDR3 is TGTGCCAGTAGGAAAGAAGGACAGGGGAATCAGCCCCAGCATTTT.

The chain is built from TRBV21-1 and TRBJ2-7; TRBD1, the table's D call, was not compared with the DNA. TRBV21-1 is tagged as a pseudogene. The length of the CDR3 is 15 residues. CDR3 nucleotides: TGTGCCAGCAGCGAAGGGGCAGGGCCGCAATACGAGCAGTACTTC. Translated, it gives CASSEGAGPQYEQYF.

CDR3 coding DNA: TGTGCCAGCAGCTTGGACGGCGGGGGACCTCAAGAGACCCAGTACTTC. Its protein is CASSLDGGGPQETQYF. This rearrangement joins TRBV5-4 to TRBJ2-5; 7 bases match TRBD2. Per the germline V gene, CDR1 is SGHNT and CDR2 is YYREEE (reference sequence). The trim removed 0 bases at V and 2 bases at J, leaving 7 bases unmatched. The CDR3 runs to 16 residues.

There are a few counts of this clone. This chain links TRBV4-2 with TRBJ2-3; TRBD2 aligns across 11 bases. V was pared by 3 bases and J by 6 bases, with 17 bases of the junction left unmatched. CDR1 is LGHNA, CDR2 YNFKEQ, per germline. This CDR3 is built from 19 residues. CDR3 loop: CASSQAFPLAGGPADTQYF. CDR3 DNA: TGTGCCAGCAGCCAGGCCTTCCCCTTAGCGGGGGGGCCAGCGGATACGCAGTATTTT.

V is TRBV14 and J is TRBJ2-1; D possibly corresponds to TRBD1 (5 bases). Per the germline V gene, CDR1 is SGHDN and CDR2 is FVKESK. Trimming removed 0 bases from V and 8 bases from J, with 20 bases in between. The CDR3 loop spans 17 amino acids. In nucleotides, the CDR3 is TGTGCCAGCAGCCAAGAAAGCTATACAAACCTAGGGGATGAGCAGTTCTTC. It yields the protein CASSQESYTNLGDEQFF.

This clone was observed once. The rearrangement links TRBV2 to TRBJ1-1, with 12 nucleotides matching TRBD1. J was trimmed by 1 base and V by 5 bases; bases with no gene match: 11. The germline V gene has CDR1 SNHLY and CDR2 FYNNEI. This CDR3 has 18 residues. Written as DNA, the CDR3 is TGTGCCAGCAGTTCCGTACCGGGACAGGGGGCGAGGAACACTGAAGCTTTCTTT. Protein product: CASSSVPGQGARNTEAFF.

This clone is a singleton in its sample. The CDR3 reads CASVRGNEQYF. CDR3 in DNA: TGCGCCAGCGTCCGGGGGAACGAGCAGTACTTC. The chain uses TRBV10-2 and TRBJ2-7; tentative D call: TRBD2 (6 bases). This CDR3 has 11 residues. Germline loops: CDR1 WSHSY, CDR2 SAAADI. The V end lost 8 bases, the J end lost 5 bases, and 10 bases lay between the germline ends.

CDR3 DNA: TGTGCCAGCTCAATGGAAGAGTACGAGCAGTACTTC. Its protein is CASSMEEYEQYF. V usage is TRBV18 and J usage is TRBJ2-7; D gene uncertain. This CDR3 region has 12 residues. The germline gives CDR1 KGHSH, CDR2 LQKENI. V was shortened by 5 bases and J by 4 bases, with 9 bases between the two germline ends.

This rearrangement joins TRBV5-1 to TRBJ1-2, with TRBD1 identical over 7 bases. The CDR3 sequence is 15 residues long. Germline-derived CDR1 and CDR2 are SGHRS and YFSETQ. Germline trimming cut 2 bases from V and 5 bases from J; bases unmatched to any gene: 9. The DNA for the CDR3 is TGCGCCAGCAGCTTACAAGACAGGGCAAAGTATGGCTACACCTTC. Translating it yields CASSLQDRAKYGYTF.

The rearrangement uses TRBV6-1 and TRBJ2-2; 10 bases line up with TRBD1. Germline trimming cut 2 bases from V and 7 bases from J; bases unmatched to any gene: 7. From germline, CDR1 is MNHNS and CDR2 SASEGT. CDR3 length: 16 amino acids. The CDR3 sequence: CASSEWGTGEGGELFF. The CDR3 DNA reads TGTGCCAGCAGTGAATGGGGGACAGGGGAGGGCGGGGAGCTGTTTTTT.

This chain joins TRBV7-8 and TRBJ2-2, with D perhaps TRBD2 (6 bases). The CDR3 runs to 13 residues. Between the trimmed V and J ends, which lost 3 bases and 5 bases, there was a span of 7 bases. Looked up from germline, CDR1 is SGHVS and CDR2 is FQNEAQ. The CDR3 DNA follows: TGTGCCAGCAGCTTCGGGAGAACCGGGGAGCTGTTTTTT. Protein sequence: CASSFGRTGELFF.

The V gene is TRBV5-1, the J gene TRBJ1-6, with a possible D match to TRBD1 (5 bases). There are 16 residues in the CDR3. Trimming took off 4 bases at V and 5 bases at J, with 16 bases between the two ends. CDR1 and CDR2 from the germline V gene are SGHRS and YFSETQ. Here the CDR3 reads CASSQIRDGDNSPLHF. In DNA form, the CDR3 reads TGCGCCAGCAGCCAGATCCGGGACGGAGATAATTCACCCCTCCACTTT.

J is TRBJ1-1 and V is TRBV5-6; D is perhaps TRBD1 (5 bases). This CDR3 is built from 14 residues. Germline V gene data show CDR1 as SGHDT and CDR2 as YYEEEE. Trimming pared 3 bases from V and 8 bases from J, leaving 17 bases between. The CDR3 coding sequence is TGTGCCAGCAGCTGGGGGGTTGGCAGGGTGGAAGCTTTCTTT. Residues: CASSWGVGRVEAFF.

This clone was recorded a few times. This rearrangement joins TRBV6-1 to TRBJ1-6; D call uncertain. V shed 6 bases and J shed 2 bases, with 8 bases lying between them. The CDR3 consists of 14 residues. The V gene's germline CDR1 is MNHNS and CDR2 SASEGT. CDR3 in DNA: TGTGCCAGCAGCGCCGGGCCCTATAATTCACCCCTCCACTTT. It is translated as CASSAGPYNSPLHF.

This clone was counted only a few times. The chain joins TRBV11-2 to TRBJ2-5, with 7 bases that match TRBD2. J lost 2 bases, V lost 2 bases, and 5 bases had no gene match. CDR1 SGHAT and CDR2 FQNNGV come from the germline V gene. The CDR3 sequence is 15 residues long. The CDR3 nucleotides are TGTGCCAGCAGCTTATCCGACGGGGGGCAAGAGACCCAGTACTTC. Translated, it gives CASSLSDGGQETQYF.

J is TRBJ2-2 and V is TRBV6-1; unclear D gene. Trimming took 2 bases from V and 1 from J, leaving 8 bases between them. Germline V gives CDR1 MNHNS, CDR2 SASEGT. This CDR3 contains 15 residues. CDR3 region: CASSEHAGNTGELFF. CDR3 in DNA: TGTGCCAGCAGTGAACATGCTGGGAACACCGGGGAGCTGTTTTTT.

This chain joins TRBV9 and TRBJ2-1; 9 bases are shared with TRBD2. Germline V gene data show CDR1 as SGDLS and CDR2 as YYNGEE. The CDR3 extends over 15 amino acids. V lost 0 bases to trimming and J lost 10 bases; unmatched junction nucleotides: 8. The CDR3 here is CASSVDGSGGTEQFF. DNA of the CDR3: TGTGCCAGCAGCGTAGATGGTAGCGGGGGAACAGAGCAGTTCTTC.

This clone has only one observation. J is TRBJ1-1 and V is TRBV9; no clear D. CDR3 length equals 15 residues. The V end lost 1 base, the J end lost 2 bases, and 12 bases lay between the germline ends. Germline V CDR1 and CDR2: SGDLS, YYNGEE. In DNA form, the CDR3 reads TGTGCCAGCAGCGTAAACCCCCGGAGTAACACTGAAGCTTTCTTT. As protein: CASSVNPRSNTEAFF.

The CDR3 DNA reads as TGTGCCTGGAGCGAGAAAAATGAGCAGTTCTTC. Residues: CAWSEKNEQFF. The J gene is TRBJ2-1, the V gene TRBV30; D gene uncertain. This CDR3 has 11 residues. Germline V gene sequence: CDR1 GTSNPN, CDR2 SVGIG (reference sequence). V lost 3 bases to trimming and J lost 7 bases, with 7 bases between them.